These 26 T cell receptor beta chains share one sample of origin, sequenced in a study of blood T cell repertoires in COVID-19. Clones were read by immunoSEQ multiplex PCR, and TCRdb kept only the in-frame ones, dropping some. The data show 13,000 to 15,000 clones, roughly 92% seen once. Source material: peripheral blood. Source of these receptors: a human donor with active COVID-19. The donor label of this sample is uncertain.

The CDR3 DNA sequence: TGTGCCAGTAGTTCAGGACAGGGTATTTACACCGGGGAGCTGTTTTTT. Protein: CASSSGQGIYTGELFF. The J gene is TRBJ2-2, the V gene TRBV19, with TRBD1 matching over 8 bases. Germline V gives CDR1 LNHDA, CDR2 SQIVND (reference sequence). V was pared by 5 bases and J by 3 bases, with 8 bases of the junction left unmatched. There are 16 residues in the CDR3.

The chain employs TRBV4-1 and TRBJ2-4; a weak D match, TRBD2 (5 bases). The CDR3 length is 17 residues. Germline V gene data show CDR1 as MGHRA and CDR2 as YSYEKL. The ends were cut back, 0 bases at V and 1 base at J, with 13 bases in the middle. CDR3 sequence: CASSQDRGLLAKNIQYF. DNA of the CDR3: TGCGCCAGCAGCCAAGATCGAGGGTTGCTCGCCAAAAACATTCAGTACTTC.

The chain employs TRBV10-3 and TRBJ2-1; 9 positions match TRBD2. Trimming removed 2 bases from V and 0 bases from J; junction bases left unmatched: 11. The CDR3 extends over 19 amino acids. CDR1 and CDR2 (germline): ENHRY, SYGVKD. The CDR3 is CAISEPPDSGGSSYNEQFF. CDR3 in DNA: TGTGCCATCAGTGAGCCCCCAGATAGCGGGGGAAGCTCCTACAATGAGCAGTTCTTC.

DNA for the CDR3: TGTGCCAGTAGTACCCCAGGGGGCGCGTACAATGAGCAGTTCTTC. Translating gives CASSTPGGAYNEQFF. The gene calls are TRBV19 and TRBJ2-1; the match to TRBD1 covers 8 bases. Germline assignment: CDR1 LNHDA and CDR2 SQIVND (reference sequence). V lost 4 bases, J lost 4 bases, and 6 bases stayed unmatched. This CDR3 is 15 amino acids long.

The rearrangement uses TRBV23-1 and TRBJ2-7, with a possible D match to TRBD2 (6 bases). TRBV23-1 is recorded as an ORF, its role being uncertain. The V gene lost 11 bases and the J gene lost 5 bases, with 19 bases spanning the gap. The CDR3 has 13 amino acids. CDR3: CAVPPWRDHEQYF. For the CDR3, the DNA is TGCGCCGTACCCCCTTGGCGGGACCACGAGCAGTACTTC.

This sequence joins TRBV4-1 and TRBJ2-5; weak D call: TRBD2 (6 bases). The CDR3 is 15 amino acids. CDR1 is MGHRA and CDR2 is YSYEKL in the germline V gene. V lost 4 bases to trimming and J lost 2 bases, with 14 bases between them. CDR3 bases: TGCGCCAGCAGCCGACCGACTAGTAATCAAGAGACCCAGTACTTC. This sequence encodes CASSRPTSNQETQYF.

The chain links TRBV7-6 to TRBJ2-2; 8 nucleotides match TRBD1. J was trimmed by 1 base and V by 0 bases; bases with no gene match: 10. The length of the CDR3 is 19 residues. CDR1 and CDR2 from the germline V gene are SGHVS and FNYEAQ. The CDR3 sequence: CASSLAPIGTGLNTGELFF. The CDR3 DNA is TGTGCCAGCAGCTTAGCACCGATAGGGACAGGTCTGAACACCGGGGAGCTGTTTTTT.

V and J are TRBV9 and TRBJ1-3; D unresolved. Trimming pared 3 bases from V and 1 base from J, leaving 8 bases between. Germline CDR1 and CDR2: SGDLS and YYNGEE. This CDR3 is built from 14 residues. The CDR3 sequence: CASSERVSGNTIYF. In DNA, the CDR3 is TGTGCCAGCAGCGAACGGGTATCTGGAAACACCATATATTTT.

The chain couples TRBV29-1 to TRBJ1-1; TRBD1 agrees at 9 bases. Per germline, CDR1 SQVTM and CDR2 ANQGSEA. The CDR3 consists of 17 residues. V dropped 4 bases and J dropped 6; count of bases not matched to a gene: 18. The CDR3 nucleotides read TGCAGCGTTGCGAAAAGAGGGACAGGGCTCGGAATCCCTGAAGCTTTCTTT. This codes for CSVAKRGTGLGIPEAFF.

The chain recombines TRBV5-6 with TRBJ1-2; 12 bases are a match to TRBD1. The CDR3 spans 16 residues. From germline, CDR1 is SGHDT and CDR2 YYEEEE. Germline trimming cut 0 bases from V and 6 bases from J; bases unmatched to any gene: 6. This chain's CDR3 is CASSLDPGQGAHGYTF. CDR3 nucleotides: TGTGCCAGCAGCTTGGACCCGGGACAGGGGGCGCATGGCTACACCTTC.

CDR3 in DNA: TGCGCCAGCAGTGATAGAAGGGACAGGGGAACAGATACGCAGTATTTT. Residues: CASSDRRDRGTDTQYF. The chain links TRBV10-1 to TRBJ2-3; TRBD1 matches 10 bases. Germline-derived CDR1 and CDR2 are WNHNN and SYGVQD (reference sequence). CDR3 length: 16 amino acids. V shed 3 bases and J 3 bases; nucleotides not matched to a gene: 6.

In its sample, this clone was seen once. This chain joins TRBV21-1 and TRBJ1-2; the D call TRBD1 from the table was never checked on the DNA. TRBV21-1 corresponds to a pseudogene. CDR3 length: 15 amino acids. This CDR3 is CASSKRQASNYGYTF. The CDR3 coding sequence is TGTGCCAGCAGCAAAAGACAGGCCTCTAACTATGGCTACACCTTC.

This sequence joins TRBV6-5 and TRBJ1-1; D might be TRBD1 (6 bases). Germline V lookup: CDR1 MNHEY, CDR2 SVGAGI. CDR3 length: 15 amino acids. Trimming pared 6 bases from V and 3 bases from J, leaving 17 bases between. CDR3 protein: CASRADYRVYTEAFF. The CDR3 nucleotides are TGTGCCAGCAGGGCCGACTACAGGGTATACACTGAAGCTTTCTTT.

The chain combines TRBV11-3 with TRBJ2-3, with 7 bases fitting TRBD2. Germline V gives CDR1 SGHNT, CDR2 YENEEA. The CDR3 has 14 residues. Unmatched junction bases numbered 0, after V lost 3 bases and J lost 0 bases. This CDR3 reads CASSLRGSTDTQYF. CDR3 coding DNA: TGTGCCAGCAGCTTGCGGGGGAGCACAGATACGCAGTATTTT.

The chain's CDR3 is CASSHPGQPFYNEQFF. The CDR3 nucleotides read TGTGCCAGCAGCCATCCGGGACAGCCCTTCTACAATGAGCAGTTCTTC. The J gene is TRBJ2-1, the V gene TRBV3-1 (or the pseudogene TRBV3-2), with 7 positions matching TRBD1. The CDR3 runs to 16 residues. V gave up 3 bases and J gave up 3 bases; unmatched junction bases: 8. The germline CDR1 and CDR2 sequences are LGHDT and YNNKEL (reference sequence).

In its sample, this clone was seen once. The chain is built from TRBV18 and TRBJ2-2, with D hard to call. The CDR3 covers 16 residues. V was shortened by 1 base and J by 1 base, with 10 bases between the two germline ends. Germline CDR1 and CDR2: KGHSH and LQKENI. CDR3 DNA sequence: TGTGCCAGCTCACCACTTCGGCAGGAGAACACCGGGGAGCTGTTTTTT. This gives the protein CASSPLRQENTGELFF.

The chain joins TRBV7-2 to TRBJ2-2; 7 bases fit TRBD1. CDR3 size: 13 residues. From germline, CDR1 is SGHTA and CDR2 FQGNSA. Germline trimming cut 5 bases from V and 5 bases from J; bases unmatched to any gene: 2. CDR3 sequence reads: CASSPGGTGELFF. CDR3 bases: TGTGCCAGCAGCCCAGGGGGAACCGGGGAGCTGTTTTTT.

The rearrangement joins TRBV10-1 to TRBJ2-1; 7 positions agree with TRBD2. The CDR3 runs 15 residues. Looked up from germline, CDR1 is WNHNN and CDR2 is SYGVQD (reference sequence). J lost 6 bases, V lost 5 bases, and 10 bases had no gene match. The CDR3 is CASSTTGTKPNEQFF. The CDR3 DNA sequence: TGCGCCAGCAGTACTACCGGGACTAAACCCAATGAGCAGTTCTTC.

The V and J genes are TRBV3-1 (or the pseudogene TRBV3-2) and TRBJ2-5, with D possibly being TRBD2 (5 bases). V lost 1 base and J 5 bases, leaving 11 bases between the germline ends. Germline V gene data show CDR1 as LGHDT and CDR2 as YNNKEL (reference sequence). CDR3 length: 14 amino acids. CDR3 loop: CASSQVLDLETQYF. CDR3 bases: TGTGCCAGCAGCCAAGTATTGGACTTGGAGACCCAGTACTTC.

This CDR3 reads CASSIGLGEKLFF. In DNA, the CDR3 is TGTGCCAGTAGTATCGGGTTAGGCGAAAAACTGTTTTTT. V usage is TRBV19 and J usage is TRBJ1-4; D is unresolved. Germline V gene sequence: CDR1 LNHDA, CDR2 SQIVND (reference sequence). V was pared by 3 bases and J by 8 bases, with 10 bases between. The CDR3 contains 13 residues.

The V gene is TRBV2, the J gene TRBJ2-7; weak D call: TRBD2 (5 bases). Trimming pared 4 bases from V and 6 bases from J, leaving 10 bases between. This CDR3 contains 12 residues. From germline, CDR1 is SNHLY and CDR2 FYNNEI. The CDR3 loop is CASSGRVTEQYF. The CDR3 bases are TGTGCCAGCAGTGGGCGGGTAACCGAGCAGTACTTC.

The chain uses TRBV11-2 and TRBJ2-7; TRBD1 matches 7 bases. V lost 5 bases, J lost 2 bases, and 9 bases stayed unmatched. This CDR3 has 15 amino acids. Germline CDR1 SGHAT, CDR2 FQNNGV. The CDR3 DNA follows: TGTGCCAGCAGCGCTACCGGGACAGCCACCTACGAGCAGTACTTC. Encoded protein: CASSATGTATYEQYF.

This clone was counted between two and nine times. J is TRBJ2-7 and V is TRBV5-1, with 8 bases that match TRBD2. The CDR3 runs 15 residues. V lost 5 bases and J lost 0; bases outside the gene matches: 7. Germline assignment: CDR1 SGHRS and CDR2 YFSETQ. As DNA, the CDR3 is TGCGCCAGCAGTCCCACCGGGACTAGCTCCTACGAGCAGTACTTC. This translates into CASSPTGTSSYEQYF.

The chain employs TRBV2 and TRBJ1-5, with D maybe TRBD1 (6 bases). Germline V lookup: CDR1 SNHLY, CDR2 FYNNEI. Trimming removed 8 bases from V and 4 bases from J, with 18 bases in between. The CDR3 has 15 amino acids. The CDR3 region is CASGQGRLGNQPQHF. CDR3 in DNA: TGTGCCAGCGGGCAGGGGCGATTGGGGAATCAGCCCCAGCATTTT.

J is TRBJ1-5 and V is TRBV3-1 (or the pseudogene TRBV3-2), with TRBD1 matching 8 bases. The CDR3 is 18 amino acids. CDR1 is LGHDT, CDR2 YNNKEL, per germline (reference sequence). J lost 3 bases, V lost 0 bases, and 10 bases had no gene match. The DNA for the CDR3 is TGTGCCAGCAGCCAAGATTCGGCAGGACAGGGTATCAATCAGCCCCAGCATTTT. Translation: CASSQDSAGQGINQPQHF.

The chain is built from TRBV7-9 and TRBJ2-3; D is unclear. V was pared by 2 bases and J by 6 bases, with 6 bases between. In germline, CDR1 is SEHNR, CDR2 FQNEAQ (reference sequence). The length of the CDR3 is 12 residues. As DNA, the CDR3 is TGTGCCAGCAGCTTAAAAGCGGATACGCAGTATTTT. Protein sequence: CASSLKADTQYF. Supplemented by reference TRBV7-9 and TRBJ2-3, the full variable domain reads DTGVSQNPRHKITKRGQNVTFRCDPISEHNRLYWYRQTLGQGPEFLTYFQNEAQLEKSRLLSDRFSAERPKGSFSTLEIQRTEQGDSAMYLCASSLKADTQYFGPGTRLTVL.